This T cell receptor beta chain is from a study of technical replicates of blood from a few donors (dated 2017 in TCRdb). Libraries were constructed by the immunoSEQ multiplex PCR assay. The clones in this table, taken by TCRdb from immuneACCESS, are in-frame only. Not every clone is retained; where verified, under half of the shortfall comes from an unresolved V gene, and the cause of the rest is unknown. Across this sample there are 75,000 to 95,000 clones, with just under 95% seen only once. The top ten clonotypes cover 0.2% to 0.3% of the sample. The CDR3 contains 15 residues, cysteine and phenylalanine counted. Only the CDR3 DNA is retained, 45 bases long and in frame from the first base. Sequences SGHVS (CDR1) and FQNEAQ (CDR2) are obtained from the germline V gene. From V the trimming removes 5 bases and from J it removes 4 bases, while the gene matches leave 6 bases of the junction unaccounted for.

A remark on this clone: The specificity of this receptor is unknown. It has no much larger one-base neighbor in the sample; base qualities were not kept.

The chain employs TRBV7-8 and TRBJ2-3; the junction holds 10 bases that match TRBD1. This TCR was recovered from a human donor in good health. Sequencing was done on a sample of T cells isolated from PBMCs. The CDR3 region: CASSLRTGGSDTQYF. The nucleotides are TGTGCCAGCAGCCTCCGGACAGGGGGATCAGATACGCAGTATTTT.